This entry concerns a single T cell receptor (beta chain). The antigen is undetermined. The protocol was immunoSEQ multiplex PCR, while the TCRdb copy is restricted to in-frame clones and leaves out a portion. The sample comprises 70,000 to 95,000 clones, around 87% of which are singletons, and about 2.5% rests with the top ten. These data belong to a study of T cell responses to AZD1222 COVID-19 vaccine. Samples with a second dose at about 4 or about 12 weeks were pooled together. Overall study findings and caveats: Vaccine-related CD4 TCRs covered spike, predominating at 160-218 and 743-854. The study found Spike-specific TCR breadth and depth rose after two AZD1222 doses. Repertoire sampling was restricted to post-peak T cell response timepoints.

The ends lost 5 bases at V and 5 bases at J; junction bases unmatched: 10. Germline V gene sequence: CDR1 MGHDK, CDR2 SYGVNS. There are 16 residues in the CDR3. The sequence came from an adult who received the AZD1222 COVID-19 vaccine. The gene calls are TRBV25-1 and TRBJ2-2; 8 bases agree with TRBD1. This specimen consisted of peripheral blood, obtained 28 days after the second AZD1222 dose. The DNA of the CDR3 is TGTGCCAGCAGTTTCACCCGGACAGGGCGGACCGGGGAGCTGTTTTTT. It yields the protein CASSFTRTGRTGELFF. Drawing the rest from reference TRBV25-1 and TRBJ2-2, the complete variable domain is EADIYQTPRYLVIGTGKKITLECSQTMGHDKMYWYQQDPGMELHLIHYSYGVNSTEKGDLSSESTVSRIRTEHFPLTLESARPSHTSQYLCASSFTRTGRTGELFFGEGSRLTVL.